These 17 T cell receptor beta chains came from one sample sequenced in a study of blood T cell repertoires in COVID-19. The data were produced by immunoSEQ multiplex PCR, yet TCRdb's version contains in-frame clones alone and is incomplete. Found here are 100,000 to 150,000 clones, approximately 88% of them singletons; the top ten hold approximately 8.1%. The specimen sequenced was peripheral blood. These receptors originate from a man in his fifties with acute or convalescent COVID-19.

The chain uses TRBV14 and TRBJ2-7; 11 bases map to TRBD1. The ends lost 1 base at V and 0 bases at J; junction bases unmatched: 11. The length of the CDR3 is 19 residues. Germline lookup yields CDR1 SGHDN and CDR2 FVKESK. CDR3 DNA sequence: TGTGCCAGCAGCCAAGGGACAGGACAGGGGGCGTTCAGCTCCTACGAGCAGTACTTC. Residues: CASSQGTGQGAFSSYEQYF. Looking up the rest from reference TRBV14 and TRBJ2-7 gives the full variable domain: EAGVTQFPSHSVIEKGQTVTLRCDPISGHDNLYWYRRVMGKEIKFLLHFVKESKQDESGMPNNRFLAERTGGTYSTLKVQPAELEDSGVYFCASSQGTGQGAFSSYEQYFGPGTRLTVT.

This clone was counted a few times. At the DNA level, this CDR3 is encoded by other sequences in the same sample as well. The V gene is TRBV19, the J gene TRBJ2-3; TRBD2 might be the D (6 bases). CDR3 length equals 15 residues. The V end lost 1 base, the J end lost 2 bases, and 10 bases lay between the germline ends. CDR1 and CDR2 (germline): LNHDA, SQIVND (reference sequence). CDR3 residues: CASSIGAGLTDTQYF. The CDR3 DNA sequence: TGTGCCAGTAGTATAGGGGCGGGACTCACAGATACGCAGTATTTT.

This clone was recorded a few times. The J gene is TRBJ2-1, the V gene TRBV9, with TRBD2 matching 10 bases. The V and J ends lost 0 bases and 6 bases, in that order; junction bases with no gene match: 3. The CDR3 sequence is 15 residues long. The germline CDR1 and CDR2 sequences are SGDLS and YYNGEE. This CDR3 is CASSVEASGSNEQFF. Written as DNA, the CDR3 is TGTGCCAGCAGCGTAGAGGCTAGCGGGAGCAATGAGCAGTTCTTC. The whole variable domain, filled in from reference TRBV9 and TRBJ2-1, reads DSGVTQTPKHLITATGQRVTLRCSPRSGDLSVYWYQQSLDQGLQFLIQYYNGEERAKGNILERFSAQQFPDLHSELNLSSLELGDSALYFCASSVEASGSNEQFFGPGTRLTVL.

This clone appeared a few times. V gene TRBV20-1 combines with J gene TRBJ2-3, with TRBD1 matching over 9 bases. The junction had 8 bases not matched to a gene; V was cut back by 3 bases and J by 7 bases. Germline V gene lookup returns CDR1 DFQATT and CDR2 SNEGSKA (reference sequence). This CDR3 spans 14 amino acids. The CDR3 protein is CSASVQGARNTQYF. Here the CDR3 DNA reads TGCAGTGCTAGTGTACAGGGGGCGAGGAATACGCAGTATTTT.

V usage is TRBV19 and J usage is TRBJ2-3; D remains ambiguous. Germline CDR1 LNHDA, CDR2 SQIVND (reference sequence). The CDR3 runs to 13 residues. V dropped 5 bases and J dropped 2 bases, with 8 bases sitting between them. In nucleotides, the CDR3 is TGTGCCAGTAGTTCCACAGCCACAGATACGCAGTATTTT. Translated, it gives CASSSTATDTQYF.

The genes are TRBV5-1 and TRBJ1-2, with 8 bases matching TRBD1. The CDR3 has 14 residues. The germline V gene encodes CDR1 SGHRS and CDR2 YFSETQ. The junction had 7 bases not matched to a gene; V was cut back by 2 bases and J by 7 bases. The CDR3 coding sequence is TGCGCCAGCAGCTTCCTCACAGGGGGTGGTGGCTACACCTTC. It specifies CASSFLTGGGGYTF.

This chain links TRBV2 with TRBJ1-5, with 7 bases lining up with TRBD1. The CDR3 totals 17 residues. After removal of 4 bases from V and 0 bases from J, the junction contained 9 bases not matched to a gene. Germline-derived CDR1 and CDR2 are SNHLY and FYNNEI. The DNA for the CDR3 is TGTGCCAGCAGTGCCCGGGACAGCGAGTATAGCAATCAGCCCCAGCATTTT. As protein: CASSARDSEYSNQPQHF. The variable domain in full, with the rest retrieved from reference TRBV2 and TRBJ1-5, is EPEVTQTPSHQVTQMGQEVILRCVPISNHLYFYWYRQILGQKVEFLVSFYNNEISEKSEIFDDQFSVERPDGSNFTLKIRSTKLEDSAMYFCASSARDSEYSNQPQHFGDGTRLSIL.

This clone turned up a few times. The chain combines TRBV11-3 with TRBJ1-4; TRBD1 matches 11 bases. V was pared by 5 bases and J by 7 bases, with 6 bases of the junction left unmatched. The CDR3 contains 15 residues. Germline values: CDR1 SGHNT, CDR2 YENEEA. CDR3 nucleotide sequence: TGTGCCAGCAGCGCCGGGACAGGGGGATCTGAAAAACTGTTTTTT. This gives the protein CASSAGTGGSEKLFF. Full variable domain (outside the CDR3, taken from reference TRBV11-3 and TRBJ1-4): EAGVVQSPRYKIIEKKQPVAFWCNPISGHNTLYWYLQNLGQGPELLIRYENEEAVDDSQLPKDRFSAERLKGVDSTLKIQPAELGDSAVYLCASSAGTGGSEKLFFGSGTQLSVL.

The CDR3 loop is CASKGRDYGYTF. CDR3 bases: TGTGCCAGCAAGGGCAGGGACTATGGCTACACCTTC. This chain connects TRBV27 to TRBJ1-2, with a tentative D call TRBD1 (5 bases). In germline, CDR1 is MNHEY, CDR2 SMNVEV (reference sequence). Trimming pared 7 bases from V and 3 bases from J, leaving 9 bases between. The CDR3 totals 12 residues.

This chain links TRBV28 with TRBJ1-1; D is perhaps TRBD1 (6 bases). This CDR3 contains 15 residues. CDR1 and CDR2 (germline): MDHEN, SYDVKM. Trimming took off 6 bases at V and 3 bases at J, with 17 bases between the two ends. In DNA, the CDR3 is TGTGCCAGCAGCCCTGGGGGGGCAAGTGACACTGAAGCTTTCTTT. Its translation is CASSPGGASDTEAFF. The variable domain in full, completed from reference TRBV28 and TRBJ1-1, reads DVKVTQSSRYLVKRTGEKVFLECVQDMDHENMFWYRQDPGLGLRLIYFSYDVKMKEKGDIPEGYSVSREKKERFSLILESASTNQTSMYLCASSPGGASDTEAFFGQGTRLTVV.

The CDR3 loop is CASRADRSREAFF. CDR3 sequence (DNA): TGTGCCAGCAGAGCGGACAGGTCTCGTGAAGCTTTCTTT. This chain uses TRBV6-5 with TRBJ1-1, with 7 bases that match TRBD1. The V gene's germline CDR1 is MNHEY and CDR2 SVGAGI. V dropped 6 bases and J dropped 7; count of bases not matched to a gene: 8. CDR3 size: 13 residues.

The chain recombines TRBV11-2 with TRBJ2-5, with TRBD2 matching 14 bases. J lost 5 bases, V lost 7 bases, and 6 bases had no gene match. CDR3 size: 15 residues. Per the germline V gene, CDR1 is SGHAT and CDR2 is FQNNGV. The CDR3 DNA follows: TGTGCCAGCACAGGGACTAGCGGGAGTTGGGAGACCCAGTACTTC. It specifies CASTGTSGSWETQYF.

The CDR3 nucleotides are TGTGCCAGCAGCCCCCTGCCCTCTAGCAAGGTAGGTAGTGAGCAGTTCTTC. Protein: CASSPLPSSKVGSEQFF. The chain carries TRBV11-2 and TRBJ2-1, with D possibly TRBD2 on 5 matching bases. The V end lost 5 bases, the J end lost 9 bases, and 26 bases lay between the germline ends. Germline CDR1 reads SGHAT; CDR2 reads FQNNGV. The CDR3 covers 17 residues.

The CDR3 here is CASSPNDRGETQYF. DNA for the CDR3: TGTGCCAGCAGCCCGAACGACAGGGGTGAGACCCAGTACTTC. The chain uses TRBV9 and TRBJ2-5, with TRBD1 identical over 8 bases. Germline V gives CDR1 SGDLS, CDR2 YYNGEE. The CDR3 covers 14 residues. Unmatched junction bases numbered 7, after V lost 4 bases and J lost 5 bases.

The chain joins TRBV19 to TRBJ1-1, with TRBD1 identical over 8 bases. CDR1 is LNHDA, CDR2 SQIVND, per germline (reference sequence). The V and J ends lost 1 base and 4 bases, in that order; junction bases with no gene match: 8. This CDR3 is built from 16 residues. Here the CDR3 reads CASSIGQGRGGTEAFF. Here the CDR3 DNA reads TGTGCCAGTAGTATAGGACAGGGGAGGGGAGGCACTGAAGCTTTCTTT.

The V call is TRBV19, the J call TRBJ1-3; D may be TRBD1 (6 bases). The CDR3 spans 15 residues. V was cut by 7 bases and J by 2 bases, with 15 bases left in between. CDR1 and CDR2 from the germline V gene are LNHDA and SQIVND (reference sequence). CDR3: CASTTDRMAGNTIYF. The CDR3 DNA reads as TGTGCCAGTACGACAGACAGGATGGCTGGAAACACCATATATTTT.

The chain is built from TRBV6-5 and TRBJ1-2; TRBD1 might be the D (5 bases). The CDR3 spans 13 residues. The germline V and J ends were trimmed by 6 bases and 6 bases, with 14 bases remaining between them. CDR1 is MNHEY and CDR2 is SVGAGI in the germline V gene. The CDR3 bases are TGTGCCAGCAGCCTAGGGGCGGGGGATGGCTACACCTTC. Translation: CASSLGAGDGYTF.